This T cell receptor (beta chain) was identified in a study of blood T cell repertoires in COVID-19. Turning to the study itself: Donors in the United States, Italy and Spain gave samples during acute or convalescent COVID-19. The analysed material was cDNA or gDNA that came from T cells, B-cell-depleted T cells, or PBMCs.

From germline, CDR1 is SGHTA and CDR2 FQGNSA. The trim removed 4 bases at V and 7 bases at J, leaving 4 bases unmatched. CDR3 length: 14 amino acids. This clone was seen a single time. In the authors' workflow: Cell counts per sample came from amplifying reference gene primers. Generated by immunoSEQ multiplex PCR, the TCRdb table keeps only in-frame clones and is missing some. That table furnishes V, J and clone size, whereas the DNA furnished D and trimming. The table shows 150,000 to 200,000 clones, with about 87% occurring only once. The chain links TRBV7-2 to TRBJ2-2; the match to TRBD1 covers 9 bases. This TCR was sampled from a man in his fifties or sixties with acute or convalescent COVID-19. Sequencing was carried out using peripheral blood. The CDR3 region is CASSSDRGYGELFF. CDR3 DNA: TGTGCCAGCAGCTCGGACAGGGGATACGGGGAGCTGTTTTTT.